This TCR beta chain appears in the sequencing data of a study of T cells expressing NK-cell markers (dated by TCRdb to the early 2020s). About the investigation overall: About eight donors provided sorted CD3+CD56+NKG2C+, CD3+CD56+NKG2C- and CD3+CD56-NKG2C+ T-cell subsets, whose TCR beta-chain repertoires were profiled. Seven of the eight sequenced donors were HCMV-seropositive and one was HCMV-seronegative. The eight sequenced donors were randomly selected healthy volunteers, three men and five women. Libraries were sequenced as 2 x 150 bp reads on Illumina HiSeq 2000/2500, MiSeq or NextSeq. Here is what the overall study found, with its caveats: Those dominant clonotypes were again the most abundant among CD3+CD56-NKG2C+ cells in a few donors, at about 25-60.1%. In roughly 6 donors, the dominant CD3+CD56+NKG2C+ clonotypes ranked among the top 10 CD8+ clonotypes, making up roughly 1.0-7.0% of CD8+ T cells. Whether the expanded NKG2C-expressing T cell clones were specific for HCMV antigens remained unclear.

Comments on this clonotype: Which antigen it targets is not known.

The data were produced on an Illumina HiSeq 2000. 5'RACE template switching, by which a universal primer site and unique molecular identifiers were added, was used to make TCR beta cDNA libraries. cDNA synthesis was primed from the TCR beta constant segment and was followed by two successive PCR amplification steps. The study's own analysis went as follows. MIGEC was used to demultiplex reads and group the reads by UMI, and MiTCR was used to assemble and quantify clonotypes. To exclude erroneous sequences, only TCR cDNA sequences supported by at least two reads were retained. The tcR package was used for downstream repertoire analysis, with clonotypes matched between fractions based on CDR3 nucleotide sequence plus V segment. VDJmatch was used to annotate antigen specificity against VDJdb, with one amino acid substitution in CDR3 allowed. Following TCRdb reprocessing, every CDR3 protein sequence forms one entry, and DNA is not provided. The V and J calls come from TCRdb's annotation, not from the publication. This specimen's table enumerates 200,000 to 300,000 distinct CDR3 sequences. The ten most abundant clones make up about 0.39% of the sample.

A commercial ELISA kit detecting HCMV-specific IgG in serum was used to determine HCMV serostatus. Ficoll density gradient centrifugation was used to isolate peripheral blood mononuclear cells from blood. From its cysteine to its phenylalanine, the CDR3 spans 15 amino acids. The protein alone is recorded here. The germline V gene (reference sequence) provides CDR1 DFQATT and CDR2 SNEGSKA. This sequence uses TRBV20-1 and TRBJ2-3; TCRdb designates TRBD2, a call that cannot be tested without DNA. The sample comprised blood T cells: a sorted CD56 or NKG2C T cell subset, CD4+ or CD8+ T cells, or bulk PBMC T cells (not recorded which). This clonotype originated in a man between 18 and 35 years old in good health. Donor details come from another sample of the same person, matched by shared clones. The CDR3 region reads CSALGLPFNTDTQYF.